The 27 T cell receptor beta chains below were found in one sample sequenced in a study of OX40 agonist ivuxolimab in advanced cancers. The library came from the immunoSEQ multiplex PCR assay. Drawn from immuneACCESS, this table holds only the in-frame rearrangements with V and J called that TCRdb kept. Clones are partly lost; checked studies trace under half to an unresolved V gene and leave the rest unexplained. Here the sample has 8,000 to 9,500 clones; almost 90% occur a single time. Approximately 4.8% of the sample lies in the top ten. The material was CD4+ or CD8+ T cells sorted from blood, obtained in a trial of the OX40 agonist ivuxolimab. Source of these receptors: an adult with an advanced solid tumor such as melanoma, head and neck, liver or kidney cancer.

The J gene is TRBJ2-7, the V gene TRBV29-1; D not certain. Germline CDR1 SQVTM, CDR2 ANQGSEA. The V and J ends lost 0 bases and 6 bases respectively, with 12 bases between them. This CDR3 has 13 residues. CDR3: CSVEDRQAGEQYF. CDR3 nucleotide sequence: TGCAGCGTTGAAGATCGGCAGGCCGGCGAGCAGTACTTC.

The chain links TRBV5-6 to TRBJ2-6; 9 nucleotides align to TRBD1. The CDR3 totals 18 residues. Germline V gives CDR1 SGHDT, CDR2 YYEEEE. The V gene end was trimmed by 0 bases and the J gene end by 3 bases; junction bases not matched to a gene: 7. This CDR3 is CASSLVGQGWGGANVLTF. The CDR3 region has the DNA TGTGCCAGCAGCTTGGTCGGACAGGGGTGGGGTGGGGCCAACGTCCTGACTTTC.

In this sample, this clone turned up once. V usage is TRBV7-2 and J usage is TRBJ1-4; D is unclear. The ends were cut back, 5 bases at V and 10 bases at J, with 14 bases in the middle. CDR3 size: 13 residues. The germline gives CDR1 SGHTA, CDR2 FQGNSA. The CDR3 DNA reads TGTGCCAGCAGCCCCACCGTCGGTTCAAAACTGTTTTTT. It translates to CASSPTVGSKLFF.

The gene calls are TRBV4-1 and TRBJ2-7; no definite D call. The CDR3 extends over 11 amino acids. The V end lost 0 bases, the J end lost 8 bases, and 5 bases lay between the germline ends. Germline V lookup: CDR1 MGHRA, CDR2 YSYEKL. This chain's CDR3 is CASSQERKQYF. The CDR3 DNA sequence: TGCGCCAGCAGCCAAGAAAGGAAGCAGTACTTC.

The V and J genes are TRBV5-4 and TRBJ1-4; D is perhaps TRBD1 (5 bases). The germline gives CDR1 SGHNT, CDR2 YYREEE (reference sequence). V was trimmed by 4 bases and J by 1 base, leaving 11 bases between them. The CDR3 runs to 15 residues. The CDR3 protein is CASSPGGGTNEKLFF. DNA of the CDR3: TGTGCCAGCAGCCCCGGCGGGGGAACTAATGAAAAACTGTTTTTT.

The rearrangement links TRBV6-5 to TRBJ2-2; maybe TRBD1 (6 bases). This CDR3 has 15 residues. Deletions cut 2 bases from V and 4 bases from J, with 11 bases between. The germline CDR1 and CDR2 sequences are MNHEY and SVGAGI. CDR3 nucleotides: TGTGCCAGCAGTTACAGGGGGTCGACCACCGGGGAGCTGTTTTTT. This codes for CASSYRGSTTGELFF.

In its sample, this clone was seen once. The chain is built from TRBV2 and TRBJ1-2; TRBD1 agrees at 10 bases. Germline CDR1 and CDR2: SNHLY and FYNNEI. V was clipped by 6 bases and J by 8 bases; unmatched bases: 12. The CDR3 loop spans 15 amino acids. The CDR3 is CASRRDRGSVDGYTF. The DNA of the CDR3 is TGTGCCAGCAGGAGGGACAGGGGAAGCGTTGACGGCTACACCTTC.

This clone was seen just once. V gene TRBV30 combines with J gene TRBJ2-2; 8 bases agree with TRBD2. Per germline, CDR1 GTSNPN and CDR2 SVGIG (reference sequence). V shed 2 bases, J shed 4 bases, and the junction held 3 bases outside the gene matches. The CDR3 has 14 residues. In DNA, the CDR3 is TGTGCCTGGAGTATCGGGACTAGCACCGGGGAGCTGTTTTTT. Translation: CAWSIGTSTGELFF.

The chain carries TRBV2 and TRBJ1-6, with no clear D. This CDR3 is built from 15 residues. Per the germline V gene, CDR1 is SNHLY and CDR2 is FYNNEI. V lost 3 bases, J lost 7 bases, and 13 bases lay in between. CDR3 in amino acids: CASSDLGAPNSPLHF. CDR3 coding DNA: TGTGCCAGCAGTGATCTAGGAGCACCCAATTCACCCCTCCACTTT.

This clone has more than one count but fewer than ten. The CDR3 DNA follows: TGCAGCGTTGTCGGGGTACAAGAGACCCAGTACTTC. Protein sequence: CSVVGVQETQYF. The chain employs TRBV29-1 and TRBJ2-5; perhaps TRBD2 as D (5 bases). V was shortened by 4 bases and J by 2 bases, with 8 bases between the two germline ends. CDR1 SQVTM and CDR2 ANQGSEA come from the germline V gene. This CDR3 is 12 amino acids long.

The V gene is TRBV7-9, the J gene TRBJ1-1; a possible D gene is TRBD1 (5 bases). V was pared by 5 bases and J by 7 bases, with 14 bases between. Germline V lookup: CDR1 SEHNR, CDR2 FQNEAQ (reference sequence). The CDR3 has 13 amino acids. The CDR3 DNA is TGTGCCAGCAGCCTTAGCGGGGGATTTGAAGCTTTCTTT. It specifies CASSLSGGFEAFF.

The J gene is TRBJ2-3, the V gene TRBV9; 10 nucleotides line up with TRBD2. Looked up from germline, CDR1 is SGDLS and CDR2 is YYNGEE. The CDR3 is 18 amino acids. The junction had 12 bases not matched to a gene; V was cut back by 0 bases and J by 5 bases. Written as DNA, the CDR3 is TGTGCCAGCAGCGTAGAGACTAGCGGGCTCACCGGGCTAGATACGCAGTATTTT. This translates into CASSVETSGLTGLDTQYF. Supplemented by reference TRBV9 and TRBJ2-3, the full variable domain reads DSGVTQTPKHLITATGQRVTLRCSPRSGDLSVYWYQQSLDQGLQFLIQYYNGEERAKGNILERFSAQQFPDLHSELNLSSLELGDSALYFCASSVETSGLTGLDTQYFGPGTRLTVL.

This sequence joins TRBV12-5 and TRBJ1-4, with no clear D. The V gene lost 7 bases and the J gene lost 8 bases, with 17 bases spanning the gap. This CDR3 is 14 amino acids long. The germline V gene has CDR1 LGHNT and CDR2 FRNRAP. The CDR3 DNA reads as TGTGCTAGTGCCCTTGGCGATTCTTGGGAAAAACTGTTTTTT. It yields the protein CASALGDSWEKLFF. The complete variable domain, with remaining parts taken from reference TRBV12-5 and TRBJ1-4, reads DARVTQTPRHKVTEMGQEVTMRCQPILGHNTVFWYRQTMMQGLELLAYFRNRAPLDDSGMPKDRFSAEMPDATLATLKIQPSEPRDSAVYFCASALGDSWEKLFFGSGTQLSVL.

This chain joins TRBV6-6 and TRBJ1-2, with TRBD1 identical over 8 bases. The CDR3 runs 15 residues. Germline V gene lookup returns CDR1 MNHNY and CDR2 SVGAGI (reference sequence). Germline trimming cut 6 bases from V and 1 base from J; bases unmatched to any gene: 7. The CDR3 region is CASRRTGPFNYGYTF. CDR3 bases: TGTGCCAGCAGGCGGACAGGGCCCTTTAACTATGGCTACACCTTC.

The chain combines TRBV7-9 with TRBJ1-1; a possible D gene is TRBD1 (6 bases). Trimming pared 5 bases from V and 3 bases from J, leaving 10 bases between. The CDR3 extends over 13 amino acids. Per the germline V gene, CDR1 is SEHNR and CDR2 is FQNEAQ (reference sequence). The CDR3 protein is CASSLQGHTEAFF. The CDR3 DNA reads TGTGCCAGCAGCCTACAGGGTCACACTGAAGCTTTCTTT.

The CDR3 coding sequence is TGTGCCAGCAGTTACAGGGCGGCTGATCAGCCCCAGCATTTT. Translation gives CASSYRAADQPQHF. The gene calls are TRBV6-6 and TRBJ1-5; D is uncertain. The CDR3 covers 14 residues. V lost 2 bases to trimming and J lost 5 bases, with 10 bases between them. Per the germline V gene, CDR1 is MNHNY and CDR2 is SVGAGI (reference sequence).

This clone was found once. The CDR3 DNA reads as TGTGCCAGCTCACCACCCACTATTGAGTGGACCCAGTACTTC. Its translation is CASSPPTIEWTQYF. This chain connects TRBV18 to TRBJ2-5, with no clear D. Per the germline V gene, CDR1 is KGHSH and CDR2 is LQKENI. V was clipped by 0 bases and J by 7 bases, with 12 bases between them. This CDR3 spans 14 amino acids.

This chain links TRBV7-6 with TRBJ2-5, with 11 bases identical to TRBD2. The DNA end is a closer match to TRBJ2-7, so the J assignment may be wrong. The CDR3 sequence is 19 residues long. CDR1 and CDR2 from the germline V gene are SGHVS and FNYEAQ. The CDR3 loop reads CASSLGVAGGTPSSYEQYF. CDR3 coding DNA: TGTGCCAGCAGCTTAGGGGTAGCGGGAGGGACCCCCTCTTCCTACGAGCAGTACTTC.

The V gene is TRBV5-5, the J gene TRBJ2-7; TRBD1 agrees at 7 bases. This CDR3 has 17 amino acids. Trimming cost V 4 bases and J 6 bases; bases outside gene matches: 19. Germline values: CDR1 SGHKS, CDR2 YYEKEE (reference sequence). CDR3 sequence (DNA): TGTGCCAGCAGCCGGATCAGACAGGGTTTTCACAGCTCCGAGCAGTACGTC. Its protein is CASSRIRQGFHSSEQYV.

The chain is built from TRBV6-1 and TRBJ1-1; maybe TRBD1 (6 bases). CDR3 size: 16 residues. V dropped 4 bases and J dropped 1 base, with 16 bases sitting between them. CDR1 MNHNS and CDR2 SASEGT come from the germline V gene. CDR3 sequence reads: CASSVGLGARNTEAFF. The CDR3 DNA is TGTGCCAGCAGTGTAGGCCTGGGGGCACGGAACACTGAAGCTTTCTTT.

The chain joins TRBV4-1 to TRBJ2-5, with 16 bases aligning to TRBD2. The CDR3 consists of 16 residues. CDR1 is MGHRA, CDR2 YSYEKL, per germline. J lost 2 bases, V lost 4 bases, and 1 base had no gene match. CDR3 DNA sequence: TGCGCCAGCAGCCTGGGACTAGCGGGAGGGCAAGAGACCCAGTACTTC. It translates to CASSLGLAGGQETQYF.

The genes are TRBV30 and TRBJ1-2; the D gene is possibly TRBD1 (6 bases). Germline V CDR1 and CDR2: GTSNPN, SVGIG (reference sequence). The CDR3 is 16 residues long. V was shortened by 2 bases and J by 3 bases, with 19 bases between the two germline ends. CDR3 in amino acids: CAWSPPGTLTHYGYTF. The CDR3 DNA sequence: TGTGCCTGGAGTCCCCCCGGGACACTTACCCACTATGGCTACACCTTC. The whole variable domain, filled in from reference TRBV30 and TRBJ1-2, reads SQTIHQWPATLVQPVGSPLSLECTVEGTSNPNLYWYRQAAGRGLQLLFYSVGIGQISSEVPQNLSASRPQDRQFILSSKKLLLSDSGFYLCAWSPPGTLTHYGYTFGSGTRLTVV.

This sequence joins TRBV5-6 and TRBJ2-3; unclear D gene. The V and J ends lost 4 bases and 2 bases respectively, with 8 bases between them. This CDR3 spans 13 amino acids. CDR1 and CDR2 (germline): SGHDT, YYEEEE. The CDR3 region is CASSPYFTDTQYF. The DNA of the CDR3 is TGTGCCAGCAGCCCATATTTCACAGATACGCAGTATTTT.

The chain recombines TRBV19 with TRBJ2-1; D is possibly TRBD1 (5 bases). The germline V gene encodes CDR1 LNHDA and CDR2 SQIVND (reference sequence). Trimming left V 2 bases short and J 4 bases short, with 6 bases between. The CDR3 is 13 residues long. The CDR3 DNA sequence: TGTGCCAGTAGTATATCAGGGTACAATGAGCAGTTCTTC. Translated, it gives CASSISGYNEQFF.

For the CDR3, the DNA is TGTGCCAGCAGCCCAGGGATGCAGGGTATCGAAGCTTTCTTT. It yields the protein CASSPGMQGIEAFF. The chain employs TRBV5-6 and TRBJ1-1; perhaps TRBD1 as D (5 bases). The CDR3 runs 14 residues. Trimming took off 4 bases at V and 8 bases at J, with 18 bases between the two ends. Germline V CDR1 and CDR2: SGHDT, YYEEEE.

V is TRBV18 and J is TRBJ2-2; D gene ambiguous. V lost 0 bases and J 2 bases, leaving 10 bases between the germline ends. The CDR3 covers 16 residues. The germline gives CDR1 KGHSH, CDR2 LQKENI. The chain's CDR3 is CASSPPSRPNTGELFF. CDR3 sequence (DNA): TGTGCCAGCTCACCACCCTCCAGACCTAACACCGGGGAGCTGTTTTTT.

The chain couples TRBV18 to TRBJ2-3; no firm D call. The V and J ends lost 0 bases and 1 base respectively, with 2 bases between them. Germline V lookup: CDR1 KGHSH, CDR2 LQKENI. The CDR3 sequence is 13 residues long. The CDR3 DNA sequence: TGTGCCAGCTCACCACCGGGCACAGATACGCAGTATTTT. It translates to CASSPPGTDTQYF.